Below, 24 T cell receptor beta chains from the same sample are listed, as sequenced in a study of T cell repertoires in cytomegalovirus infection. Each CDR3 protein is one row after TCRdb ran MiXCR on the reads. Of around 530,000 distinct CDR3 sequences listed, approximately 25% are singletons. Sequencing was performed on PBMCs. The receptors here all came from a human donor in good health (CMV status not recorded). Some clones in this sample may be carry-over from other donors' samples.

This clonotype came up many times. The V and J genes are TRBV6-2 or TRBV6-3 and TRBJ2-7, with 12 bases aligning to TRBD2. The CDR3 length is 17 residues. V was clipped by 6 bases and J by 0 bases; unmatched bases: 9. CDR1 MNHEY and CDR2 SVGEGT come from the germline V gene. The CDR3 DNA follows: TGTGCCAGCAGATTACCCGGACTAGCGGGATGCTCCTACGAGCAGTACGTC. It codes for CASRLPGLAGCSYEQYV.

This clonotype was seen ten or more times. This chain joins TRBV7-2 and TRBJ2-5, with a weak D call TRBD2 (7 bases). V gave up 11 bases and J gave up 5 bases, with 18 bases separating them. The CDR3 sequence is 13 residues long. Germline loops: CDR1 SGHTA, CDR2 FQGNSA. The CDR3 bases are TGTGCCGGGGGGGCTAGTGAGGGGGAGACCCAGTACTTC. Its translation: CAGGASEGETQYF. Using reference TRBV7-2 and TRBJ2-5 for the parts outside the CDR3, the full variable domain is GAGVSQSPSNKVTEKGKDVELRCDPISGHTALYWYRQSLGQGLEFLIYFQGNSAPDKSGLPSDRFSAERTGGSVSTLTIQRTQQEDSAVYLCAGGASEGETQYFGPGTRLLVL.

J is TRBJ2-5 and V is TRBV7-2; D remains ambiguous. Germline V lookup: CDR1 SGHTA, CDR2 FQGNSA. Trimming removed 3 bases at V and 2 bases at J, with 7 bases between. The CDR3 spans 13 residues. DNA of the CDR3: TGTGCCAGCAGCTTCGTCGAACAAGAGACCCAGTACTTC. Amino acids: CASSFVEQETQYF. Looking up the rest from reference TRBV7-2 and TRBJ2-5 gives the full variable domain: GAGVSQSPSNKVTEKGKDVELRCDPISGHTALYWYRQSLGQGLEFLIYFQGNSAPDKSGLPSDRFSAERTGGSVSTLTIQRTQQEDSAVYLCASSFVEQETQYFGPGTRLLVL.

This clonotype was counted only a few times. This chain joins TRBV20-1 and TRBJ2-7, with D unresolved. CDR3 length equals 11 residues. Germline-derived CDR1 and CDR2 are DFQATT and SNEGSKA (reference sequence). Trimming took 6 bases from V and 3 from J, leaving 9 bases between them. The CDR3 is CSANLVYEQYF. The DNA of the CDR3 is TGCAGTGCCAATCTAGTCTACGAGCAGTACTTC.

The genes are TRBV20-1 and TRBJ2-7; the D gene could be TRBD1 or TRBD2 (5 bases each). Germline CDR1 reads DFQATT; CDR2 reads SNEGSKA (reference sequence). The CDR3 extends over 14 amino acids. V was clipped by 4 bases and J by 0 bases, with 13 bases between them. The CDR3 sequence: CSATSPGISYEQYF. The DNA for the CDR3 is TGCAGTGCTACTAGCCCAGGGATCTCCTACGAGCAGTACTTC.

This clonotype was detected a few times. The chain employs TRBV2 and TRBJ1-1; no reliable D call. CDR3 length equals 15 residues. V dropped 10 bases and J dropped 3 bases, with 21 bases sitting between them. CDR1 is SNHLY, CDR2 FYNNEI, per germline. The chain's CDR3 is CATVIGRGTDTEAFF. As DNA, the CDR3 is TGTGCCACCGTCATTGGGCGGGGAACGGACACTGAAGCTTTCTTT.

J is TRBJ1-4 and V is TRBV20-1, with 7 bases identical to TRBD1. Per the germline V gene, CDR1 is DFQATT and CDR2 is SNEGSKA (reference sequence). This CDR3 has 16 amino acids. V gave up 4 bases and J gave up 7 bases; unmatched junction bases: 15. This CDR3 is CSAIKAKGAQSEKLFF. The CDR3 bases are TGCAGTGCTATAAAAGCTAAGGGGGCGCAGAGTGAAAAACTGTTTTTT.

The chain couples TRBV18 to TRBJ1-1; D possibly corresponds to TRBD1 (6 bases). CDR3 length: 16 amino acids. Between the trimmed V and J ends, which lost 0 bases and 5 bases, there was a span of 16 bases. From germline, CDR1 is KGHSH and CDR2 LQKENI. The CDR3 bases are TGTGCCAGCTCACCACCTTATTCCAGGGGCCCTACTGAAGCTTTCTTT. Protein sequence: CASSPPYSRGPTEAFF.

The rearrangement uses TRBV6-2 or TRBV6-3 and TRBJ2-7, with 14 bases matching TRBD2. Germline trimming cut 10 bases from V and 6 bases from J; bases unmatched to any gene: 11. The CDR3 has 15 amino acids. Germline V gene sequence: CDR1 MNHEY, CDR2 SVGEGT. The DNA for the CDR3 is TGTGCCACAAGGGCAGGGACTAGCGGGAGACGCGAGCAGTACTTC. Translating gives CATRAGTSGRREQYF.

V usage is TRBV20-1 and J usage is TRBJ1-1; the match to TRBD1 covers 9 bases. The CDR3 is made up of 12 amino acids. Per germline, CDR1 DFQATT and CDR2 SNEGSKA (reference sequence). CDR3 DNA: TGCACCGCTAGGGACAGGGCCACTGAAGCTTTCTTT. Protein: CTARDRATEAFF.

CDR3 loop: CASSFGMTASEQYF. The CDR3, as DNA: TGTGCCAGCAGTTTTGGTATGACAGCTTCCGAGCAGTACTTC. V and J are TRBV6-2 or TRBV6-3 and TRBJ2-7; a possible D gene is TRBD1 (5 bases). The CDR3 extends over 14 amino acids. Trimming stripped 4 bases from V and 6 bases from J, with 16 bases between. The germline V gene has CDR1 MNHEY and CDR2 SVGEGT.

This clonotype was found a few times. The chain joins TRBV20-1 to TRBJ2-1; perhaps TRBD2 as D (6 bases). Trimming left V 2 bases short and J 10 bases short, with 18 bases between. Looked up from germline, CDR1 is DFQATT and CDR2 is SNEGSKA (reference sequence). The CDR3 loop spans 14 amino acids. CDR3 loop: CSARRLGINGEQFF. DNA of the CDR3: TGCAGTGCTAGACGACTAGGAATTAACGGAGAGCAGTTCTTC.

This clonotype appeared many times. The chain couples TRBV11-2 to TRBJ2-7, with a weak D call TRBD2 (6 bases). There are 16 residues in the CDR3. V gave up 1 base and J gave up 2 bases, with 15 bases separating them. Germline V gene sequence: CDR1 SGHAT, CDR2 FQNNGV. The CDR3 loop is CASSLGGRQLTYEQYV. The CDR3 DNA sequence: TGTGCCAGCAGCTTAGGTGGGAGGCAACTCACCTACGAGCAGTACGTC.

The chain recombines TRBV7-3 with TRBJ1-3, with a possible D match to TRBD1 (5 bases). Germline CDR1 is SGHTA and CDR2 is FQGTGA. V was trimmed by 2 bases and J by 0 bases, leaving 20 bases between them. The CDR3 has 19 amino acids. The CDR3 protein is CASSLGGARGTSSGNTIYF. The CDR3 nucleotides read TGTGCCAGCAGCTTAGGAGGAGCTAGGGGTACTAGCTCTGGAAACACCATATATTTT. The variable domain in full, completed from reference TRBV7-3 and TRBJ1-3, reads GAGVSQTPSNKVTEKGKYVELRCDPISGHTALYWYRQSLGQGPEFLIYFQGTGAADDSGLPNDRFFAVRPEGSVSTLKIQRTERGDSAVYLCASSLGGARGTSSGNTIYFGEGSWLTVV.

This chain uses TRBV12-3 or TRBV12-4 with TRBJ1-2; a weak D match, TRBD1 (6 bases). The CDR3 totals 14 residues. V gave up 5 bases and J gave up 5 bases, with 15 bases separating them. The CDR3 DNA follows: TGTGCCAGCAGTCCGGGACAAGGCTTTTATGGCTACACCTTC. Protein: CASSPGQGFYGYTF.

This clonotype was detected a few times. The rearrangement joins TRBV7-8 to TRBJ2-5; 9 bases match TRBD1. With V trimmed by 6 bases and J by 2 bases, 13 bases remained unmatched. The CDR3 is made up of 17 amino acids. Germline assignment: CDR1 SGHVS and CDR2 FQNEAQ. In nucleotides, the CDR3 is TGTGCCAGCAGTCCTGGACAGGGGACAAACCGGCAAGAGACCCAGTACTTC. Protein: CASSPGQGTNRQETQYF.

The table lists this clonotype with a few counts. The J gene is TRBJ1-5, the V gene TRBV28; D is unclear. Between the trimmed V and J ends, which lost 6 bases and 2 bases, there was a span of 23 bases. This CDR3 is 18 amino acids long. Germline CDR1 reads MDHEN; CDR2 reads SYDVKM. The CDR3 reads CASRAGLWGTDGNQPQHF. As DNA, the CDR3 is TGTGCCAGCAGAGCCGGACTATGGGGAACGGATGGCAATCAGCCCCAGCATTTT.

The CDR3 nucleotides are TGTGCCAGCAGTTCGCGGGAGGGGTGGGCAGATACGCAGTATTTT. It specifies CASSSREGWADTQYF. The rearrangement links TRBV6-5 to TRBJ2-3, with 9 nucleotides matching TRBD2. The germline CDR1 and CDR2 sequences are MNHEY and SVGAGI. The CDR3 contains 15 residues. Trimming cost V 4 bases and J 4 bases; bases outside gene matches: 6.

A few counts support this clonotype. CDR3 in DNA: TGTGCCAGCAGTACCCGGGACGGACCTTACGAGCAGTACTTC. This codes for CASSTRDGPYEQYF. The chain has TRBV6-1 and TRBJ2-7; D assignment may be TRBD1 or TRBD2 (5 bases each). Trimming stripped 5 bases from V and 4 bases from J, with 15 bases between. The germline gives CDR1 MNHNS, CDR2 SASEGT. The CDR3 is 14 amino acids.

This clonotype was detected only a few times. This sequence joins TRBV30 and TRBJ1-2; the match to TRBD1 covers 9 bases. Germline lookup yields CDR1 GTSNPN and CDR2 SVGIG (reference sequence). The CDR3 sequence is 14 residues long. V trimming: 4 bases; J trimming: 5 bases; junction bases outside the gene matches: 8. The CDR3 sequence: CAWIPAQGAYGYTF. CDR3 DNA sequence: TGTGCCTGGATCCCAGCACAGGGGGCTTATGGCTACACCTTC. Based on the CDR3 plus reference TRBV30 and TRBJ1-2, the full variable domain is SQTIHQWPATLVQPVGSPLSLECTVEGTSNPNLYWYRQAAGRGLQLLFYSVGIGQISSEVPQNLSASRPQDRQFILSSKKLLLSDSGFYLCAWIPAQGAYGYTFGSGTRLTVV.

This clonotype occurred a few times. This rearrangement joins TRBV27 to TRBJ2-7; 7 bases align to TRBD1. Germline trimming cut 5 bases from V and 5 bases from J; bases unmatched to any gene: 3. The CDR3 extends over 12 amino acids. From germline, CDR1 is MNHEY and CDR2 SMNVEV (reference sequence). The chain's CDR3 is CASSRGQDEQYF. CDR3 sequence (DNA): TGTGCCAGCAGTCGCGGACAGGACGAGCAGTACTTC.

The chain couples TRBV9 to TRBJ2-6; TRBD2 matches 7 bases. Germline V CDR1 and CDR2: SGDLS, YYNGEE. CDR3 length equals 18 residues. With V trimmed by 2 bases and J by 1 base, 9 bases remained unmatched. The CDR3 sequence is CASSVVVGGFSGANVLTF. The CDR3 DNA reads TGTGCCAGCAGCGTTGTAGTGGGGGGGTTTTCTGGGGCCAACGTCCTGACTTTC.

This clonotype was counted a few times. CDR3 protein: CASGRLEGTEAFF. In nucleotides, the CDR3 is TGTGCTAGTGGACGTCTCGAGGGCACTGAAGCTTTCTTT. The chain carries TRBV12-5 and TRBJ1-1, with D hard to call. Trimming cost V 6 bases and J 4 bases, with 12 bases left between them. CDR1 is LGHNT and CDR2 is FRNRAP in the germline V gene. CDR3 length: 13 residues.

The CDR3, as DNA: TGTGCCAGCAGTTTTGTACCTGGGCAGCCCCAGCATTTT. Its protein is CASSFVPGQPQHF. The chain carries TRBV6-1 and TRBJ1-5; D gene unclear. CDR3 size: 13 residues. Germline V gene data show CDR1 as MNHNS and CDR2 as SASEGT. V lost 5 bases, J lost 7 bases, and 12 bases lay in between.